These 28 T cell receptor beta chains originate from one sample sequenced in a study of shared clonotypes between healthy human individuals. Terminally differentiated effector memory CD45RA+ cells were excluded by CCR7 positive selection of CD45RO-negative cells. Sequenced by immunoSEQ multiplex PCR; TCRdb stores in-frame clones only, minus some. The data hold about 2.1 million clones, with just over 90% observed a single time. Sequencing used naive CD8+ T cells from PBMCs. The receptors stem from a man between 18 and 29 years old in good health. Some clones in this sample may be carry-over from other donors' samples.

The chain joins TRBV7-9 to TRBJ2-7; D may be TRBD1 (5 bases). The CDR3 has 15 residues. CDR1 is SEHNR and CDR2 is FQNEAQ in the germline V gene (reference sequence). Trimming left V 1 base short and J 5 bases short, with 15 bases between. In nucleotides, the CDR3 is TGTGCCAGCAGCTTAGTCGGTCAGGGTCTCGACGAGCAGTACTTC. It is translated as CASSLVGQGLDEQYF. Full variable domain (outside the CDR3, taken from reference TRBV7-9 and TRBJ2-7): DTGVSQNPRHKITKRGQNVTFRCDPISEHNRLYWYRQTLGQGPEFLTYFQNEAQLEKSRLLSDRFSAERPKGSFSTLEIQRTEQGDSAMYLCASSLVGQGLDEQYFGPGTRLTVT.

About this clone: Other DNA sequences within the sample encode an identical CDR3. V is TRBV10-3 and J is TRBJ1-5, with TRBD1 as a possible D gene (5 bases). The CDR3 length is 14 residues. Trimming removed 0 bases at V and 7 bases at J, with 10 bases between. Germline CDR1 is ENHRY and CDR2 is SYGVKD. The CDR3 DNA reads TGTGCCATCAGTGAGTCTACAGGTGGGCAGCCCCAGCATTTT. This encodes CAISESTGGQPQHF.

The CDR3 is CASSLSLLGEQYF. CDR3 coding DNA: TGTGCCAGCAGTTTATCTCTATTGGGCGAGCAGTACTTC. The chain recombines TRBV27 with TRBJ2-7; D gene unclear. The germline V gene has CDR1 MNHEY and CDR2 SMNVEV (reference sequence). V was clipped by 0 bases and J by 6 bases, with 9 bases between them. The CDR3 sequence is 13 residues long.

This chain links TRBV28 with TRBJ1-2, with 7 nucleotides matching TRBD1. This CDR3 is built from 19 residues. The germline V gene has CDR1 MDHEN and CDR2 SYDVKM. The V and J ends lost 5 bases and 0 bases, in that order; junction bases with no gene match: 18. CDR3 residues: CASSPRRGPHNLPNYGYTF. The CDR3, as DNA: TGTGCCAGCAGTCCTCGAAGGGGGCCACACAACCTACCTAACTATGGCTACACCTTC.

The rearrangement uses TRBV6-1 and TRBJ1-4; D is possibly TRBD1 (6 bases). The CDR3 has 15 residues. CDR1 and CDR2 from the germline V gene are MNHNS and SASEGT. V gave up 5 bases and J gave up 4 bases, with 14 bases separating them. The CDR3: CASSPGQTVNEKLFF. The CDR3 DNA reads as TGTGCCAGCAGTCCAGGACAGACTGTTAATGAAAAACTGTTTTTT.

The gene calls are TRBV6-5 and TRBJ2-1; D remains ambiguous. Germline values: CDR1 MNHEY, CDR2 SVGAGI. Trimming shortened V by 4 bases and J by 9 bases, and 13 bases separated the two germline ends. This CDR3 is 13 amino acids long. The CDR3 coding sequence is TGTGCCAGCAGTTGGCAGCGTCACGGTGAGCAGTTCTTC. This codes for CASSWQRHGEQFF.

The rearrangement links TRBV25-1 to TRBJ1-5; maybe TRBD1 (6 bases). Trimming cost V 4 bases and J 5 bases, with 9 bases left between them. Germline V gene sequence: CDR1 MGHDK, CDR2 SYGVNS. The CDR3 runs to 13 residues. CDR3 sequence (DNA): TGTGCCAGCAGTGCCAGGGGATATCAGCCCCAGCATTTT. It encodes CASSARGYQPQHF.

The CDR3 sequence is CASSKGPRGEQYF. In nucleotides, the CDR3 is TGTGCCAGCAGCAAAGGTCCGCGGGGCGAGCAGTACTTC. The chain carries TRBV7-8 and TRBJ2-7, with D possibly TRBD2 on 6 matching bases. Between the trimmed V and J ends, which lost 5 bases and 6 bases, there was a span of 14 bases. The length of the CDR3 is 13 residues. Per the germline V gene, CDR1 is SGHVS and CDR2 is FQNEAQ.

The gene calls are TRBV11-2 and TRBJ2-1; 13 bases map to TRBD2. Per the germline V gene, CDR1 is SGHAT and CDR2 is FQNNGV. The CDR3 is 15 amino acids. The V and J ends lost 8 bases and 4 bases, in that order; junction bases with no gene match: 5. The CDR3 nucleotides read TGTGCCAGCGGACTAGCGGGAGAGGGTTACAATGAGCAGTTCTTC. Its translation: CASGLAGEGYNEQFF.

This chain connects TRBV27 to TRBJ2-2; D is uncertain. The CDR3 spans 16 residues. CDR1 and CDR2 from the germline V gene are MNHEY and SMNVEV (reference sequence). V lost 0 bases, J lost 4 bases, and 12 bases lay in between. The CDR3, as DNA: TGTGCCAGCAGTTTATCGGGTGGCAGCTCCACCGGGGAGCTGTTTTTT. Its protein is CASSLSGGSSTGELFF.

Here the CDR3 DNA reads TGTGCCAGCAGCGTAGGGCCAGGGACGTCGGGCGAGCAGTACTTC. This translates into CASSVGPGTSGEQYF. The rearrangement uses TRBV9 and TRBJ2-7, with D perhaps matching TRBD1 or TRBD2 (5 bases each). The length of the CDR3 is 15 residues. Germline-derived CDR1 and CDR2 are SGDLS and YYNGEE. Trimming pared 0 bases from V and 6 bases from J, leaving 16 bases between.

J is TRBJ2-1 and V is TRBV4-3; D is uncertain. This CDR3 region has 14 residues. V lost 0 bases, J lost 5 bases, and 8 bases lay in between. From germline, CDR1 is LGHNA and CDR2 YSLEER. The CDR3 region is CASSQEERNNEQFF. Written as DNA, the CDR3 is TGCGCCAGCAGCCAAGAAGAGAGGAACAATGAGCAGTTCTTC.

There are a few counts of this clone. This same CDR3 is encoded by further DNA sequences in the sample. Here the CDR3 reads CASSIGGSLNTEAFF. As DNA, the CDR3 is TGTGCCAGTAGTATCGGGGGCAGCTTGAACACTGAAGCTTTCTTT. The chain employs TRBV19 and TRBJ1-1, with D possibly matching TRBD1 (6 bases). Between the trimmed V and J ends, which lost 3 bases and 0 bases, there was a span of 11 bases. In germline, CDR1 is LNHDA, CDR2 SQIVND (reference sequence). CDR3 length equals 15 residues.

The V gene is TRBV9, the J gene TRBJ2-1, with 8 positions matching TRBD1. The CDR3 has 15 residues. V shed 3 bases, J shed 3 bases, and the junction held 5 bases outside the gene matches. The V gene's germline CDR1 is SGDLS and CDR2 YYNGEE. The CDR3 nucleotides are TGTGCCAGCAGCGCCCGGACAGGGAACTACAATGAGCAGTTCTTC. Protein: CASSARTGNYNEQFF.

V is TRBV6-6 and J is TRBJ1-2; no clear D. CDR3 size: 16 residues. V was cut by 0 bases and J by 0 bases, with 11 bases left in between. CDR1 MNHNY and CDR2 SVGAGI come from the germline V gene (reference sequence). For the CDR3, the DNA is TGTGCCAGCAGTTACTCTAGGCGACTCCCTAACTATGGCTACACCTTC. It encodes CASSYSRRLPNYGYTF.

The CDR3 DNA follows: TGTGCCAGTAATTCTTTCCTTTGGGACGAGCAGTACTTC. It yields the protein CASNSFLWDEQYF. The chain is built from TRBV19 and TRBJ2-7; D gene unclear. The CDR3 covers 13 residues. The germline CDR1 and CDR2 sequences are LNHDA and SQIVND (reference sequence). With 7 bases removed from V and 5 bases from J, the gap between germline ends came to 15 bases. Full variable domain (remainder filled in from reference TRBV19 and TRBJ2-7): DGGITQSPKYLFRKEGQNVTLSCEQNLNHDAMYWYRQDPGQGLRLIYYSQIVNDFQKGDIAEGYSVSREKKESFPLTVTSAQKNPTAFYLCASNSFLWDEQYFGPGTRLTVT.

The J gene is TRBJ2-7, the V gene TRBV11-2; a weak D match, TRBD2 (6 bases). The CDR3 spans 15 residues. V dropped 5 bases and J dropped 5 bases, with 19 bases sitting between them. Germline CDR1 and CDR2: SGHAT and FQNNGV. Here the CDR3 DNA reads TGTGCCAGCAGCCCGGGGGTCGTCCTTTCCCACGAGCAGTACTTC. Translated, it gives CASSPGVVLSHEQYF. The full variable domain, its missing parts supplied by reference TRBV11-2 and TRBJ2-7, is EAGVAQSPRYKIIEKRQSVAFWCNPISGHATLYWYQQILGQGPKLLIQFQNNGVVDDSQLPKDRFSAERLKGVDSTLKIQPAKLEDSAVYLCASSPGVVLSHEQYFGPGTRLTVT.

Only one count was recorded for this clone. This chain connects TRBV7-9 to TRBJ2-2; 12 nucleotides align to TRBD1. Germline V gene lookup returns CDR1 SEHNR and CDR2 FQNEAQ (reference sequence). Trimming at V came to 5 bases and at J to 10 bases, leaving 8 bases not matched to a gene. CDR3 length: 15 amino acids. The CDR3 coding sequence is TGTGCCAGCAGCCTAGGGACAGGGGGCTTGGAGGAGCTGTTTTTT. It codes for CASSLGTGGLEELFF.

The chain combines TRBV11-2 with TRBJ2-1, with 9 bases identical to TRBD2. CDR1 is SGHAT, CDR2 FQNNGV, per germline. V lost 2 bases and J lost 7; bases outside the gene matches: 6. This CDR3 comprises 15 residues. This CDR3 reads CASSLFSGSRNEQFF. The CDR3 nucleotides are TGTGCCAGCAGCTTATTTAGCGGGAGCCGTAATGAGCAGTTCTTC.

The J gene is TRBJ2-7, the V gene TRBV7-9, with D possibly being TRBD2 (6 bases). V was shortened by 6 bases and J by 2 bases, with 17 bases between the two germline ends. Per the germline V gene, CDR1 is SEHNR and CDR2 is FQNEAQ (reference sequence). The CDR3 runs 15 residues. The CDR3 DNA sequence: TGTGCCAGCAGAAGAGCCGGGACTGAAACCTACGAGCAGTACTTC. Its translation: CASRRAGTETYEQYF.

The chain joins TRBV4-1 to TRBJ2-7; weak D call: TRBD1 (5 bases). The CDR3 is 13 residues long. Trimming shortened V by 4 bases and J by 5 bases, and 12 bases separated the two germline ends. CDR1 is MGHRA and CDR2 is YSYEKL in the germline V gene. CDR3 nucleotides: TGCGCCAGCAGCCGACAGATAGACGACGAGCAGTACTTC. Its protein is CASSRQIDDEQYF.

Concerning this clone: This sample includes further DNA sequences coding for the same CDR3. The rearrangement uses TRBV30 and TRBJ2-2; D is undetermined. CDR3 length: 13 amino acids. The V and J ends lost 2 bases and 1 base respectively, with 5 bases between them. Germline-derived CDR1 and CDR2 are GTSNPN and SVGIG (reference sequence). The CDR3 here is CAWSLGNTGELFF. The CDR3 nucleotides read TGTGCCTGGAGTTTAGGGAACACCGGGGAGCTGTTTTTT.

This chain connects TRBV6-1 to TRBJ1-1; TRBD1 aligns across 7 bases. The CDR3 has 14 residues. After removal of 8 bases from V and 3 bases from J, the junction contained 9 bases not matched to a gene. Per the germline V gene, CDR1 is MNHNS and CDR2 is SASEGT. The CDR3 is CASCWDSRDTEAFF. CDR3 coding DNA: TGTGCCAGCTGTTGGGACAGCCGGGACACTGAAGCTTTCTTT.

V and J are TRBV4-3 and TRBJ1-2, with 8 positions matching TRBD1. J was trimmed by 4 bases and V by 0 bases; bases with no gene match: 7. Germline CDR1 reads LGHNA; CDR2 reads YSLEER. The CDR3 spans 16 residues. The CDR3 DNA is TGCGCCAGCAGCCAAGATGGGGACAGGCGCCGCTATGGCTACACCTTC. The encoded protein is CASSQDGDRRRYGYTF.

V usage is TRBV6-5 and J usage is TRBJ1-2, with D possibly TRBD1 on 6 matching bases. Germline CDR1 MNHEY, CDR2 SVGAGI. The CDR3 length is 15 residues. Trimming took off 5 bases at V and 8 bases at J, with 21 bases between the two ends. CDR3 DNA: TGTGCCAGCAGTCCCGGATGGGGGGCGGGGGACGGCTACACCTTC. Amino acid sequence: CASSPGWGAGDGYTF.

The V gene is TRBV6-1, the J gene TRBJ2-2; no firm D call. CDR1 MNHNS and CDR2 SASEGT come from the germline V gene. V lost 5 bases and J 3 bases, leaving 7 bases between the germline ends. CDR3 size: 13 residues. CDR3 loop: CASSSSYTGELFF. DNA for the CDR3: TGTGCCAGCAGTTCCAGCTACACCGGGGAGCTGTTTTTT.

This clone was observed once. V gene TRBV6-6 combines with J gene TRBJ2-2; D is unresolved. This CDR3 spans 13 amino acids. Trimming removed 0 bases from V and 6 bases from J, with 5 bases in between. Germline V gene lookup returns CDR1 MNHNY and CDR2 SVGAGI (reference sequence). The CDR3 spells CASSYSHPGELFF. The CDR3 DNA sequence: TGTGCCAGCAGTTACTCACACCCCGGGGAGCTGTTTTTT.

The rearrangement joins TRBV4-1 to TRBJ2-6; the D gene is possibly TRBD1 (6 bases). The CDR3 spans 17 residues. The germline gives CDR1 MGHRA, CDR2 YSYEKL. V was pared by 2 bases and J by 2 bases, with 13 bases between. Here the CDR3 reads CASSQPQGLTGANVLTF. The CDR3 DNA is TGCGCCAGCAGCCAACCACAGGGTCTCACTGGGGCCAACGTCCTGACTTTC.